This T cell receptor beta chain was sequenced in a study of blood T cell repertoires in COVID-19. CDR1 and CDR2 (germline): MGHDK, SYGVNS. The CDR3 runs to 17 residues. The V gene lost 7 bases and the J gene lost 2 bases, with 18 bases spanning the gap. Some clones are missing from TCRdb's copy, which holds only in-frame ones; the method was immunoSEQ multiplex PCR. The data show over 100,000 clones, more than 75% seen once. The chain carries TRBV25-1 and TRBJ2-6; tentative D call: TRBD1 (6 bases). The specimen sequenced was peripheral blood. The receptor's source is a man aged 35-49 years with acute or convalescent COVID-19. The CDR3 loop reads CASTGGQGKPGANVLTF. The CDR3 nucleotides read TGTGCCAGCACTGGCGGGCAGGGGAAACCTGGGGCCAACGTCCTGACTTTC. The complete variable domain, with remaining parts taken from reference TRBV25-1 and TRBJ2-6, reads EADIYQTPRYLVIGTGKKITLECSQTMGHDKMYWYQQDPGMELHLIHYSYGVNSTEKGDLSSESTVSRIRTEHFPLTLESARPSHTSQYLCASTGGQGKPGANVLTFGAGSRLTVL.